This T cell receptor (beta chain) appears in the sequencing data of a study of blood T cell repertoires in COVID-19 (dated by TCRdb to about 2020). For the study in its entirety: The collaborator samples originated in the United States, Italy and Spain and spanned the acute and convalescent phases of COVID-19. The prospective study material was composed of cDNA or gDNA derived from T cells, B-cell-depleted T cells, or PBMCs. Subjects who had been exposed to COVID-19, were actively infected with it, or had recovered from it provided the deeply sampled blood TCRbeta repertoires that made up the dataset. The repertoires were released in a freely available public database intended as a resource for research on the immune response to SARS-CoV-2. Samples came from the ongoing ImmuneRACE study (first 160 participants) plus 1,254 subjects from 6 global collaborators. A de-identified subject ID, COVID-19 status, age in years and sex were almost always included in the sample metadata. Where HLA class I and class II types were available, the types were taken from metadata supplied by the sample provider, not from assay-based typing.

The collaborating institutions used their own protocols to collect whole blood in K2EDTA tubes. Collaborator samples were shipped for TCRbeta analysis as frozen whole blood, isolated PBMCs, or DNA extracted from either sample type. Beyond this particular receptor, the publication reports: The quantity of clinical and demographic metadata differed by source and by participant and was supplied without curation.

Worth noting for this clone: The antigen this receptor binds is unknown. No quality values exist for individual bases; no much larger clone is one base distant.

From cysteine to phenylalanine, the CDR3 is 14 amino acids long. Of the read, only the CDR3 DNA is kept; its 42 bases are in frame from base 1. V and J are truncated by 1 base and 6 bases respectively, leaving an intervening sequence of 10 bases. Per the germline V gene, SGHNT is the CDR1 and YENEEA is the CDR2. The immunoSEQ Assay, a bias-controlled multiplex PCR, was used to amplify TCRbeta CDR3 regions from genomic DNA. The published analysis was carried out like this. The number of nucleated cells in each sample was estimated from the amplification of reference gene primers within the assay. Sequence reads were collapsed and filtered to measure the absolute abundance of every unique TCRbeta CDR3 rearrangement. For each sample, productive Simpson clonality was calculated as the square root of Simpson's diversity index over productive rearrangements. Entries here come from immuneACCESS through TCRdb and include only in-frame sequences with V and J called. Some clones fail to appear in such tables; in the studies checked, an unresolved V gene covers under half of the shortfall, and the cause of the remainder is unknown. The V and J calls and the clone size are those of that table, but D and trimming were determined from the DNA. The sample table lists around 140,000 clones, around 82% of them with a count of one. In total, the top ten clones hold approximately 3.9% of the sample.

Recombination linked TRBV11-3 to TRBJ2-1; the D gene is perhaps TRBD2, from 5 matching bases. This TCR was sampled from a woman aged 60-75 years with acute or convalescent COVID-19. The specimen sequenced was peripheral blood. CDR3 sequence: CASSLGWETNEQFF. At the DNA level, the sequence is TGTGCCAGCAGCTTAGGGTGGGAGACCAATGAGCAGTTCTTC.